The present T cell receptor beta chain was sequenced within a study of beta chain features in type 1 diabetes (dated by TCRdb to 2016 to 2018). Describing the broader study: Mean age, gender distribution, total cell number and subset yield did not differ between patients and healthy donors. In the study, recently diagnosed type 1 diabetes patients and matched healthy donors were compared on the TCRB repertoires of their sorted circulating CD4+ T cell subsets. Across all samples, some 110,000,000 sorted cells were examined, and cell number per subset correlated strongly with RNA yield. Whereas all 30 or so donors provided naive and central memory subsets, regulatory and stem cell-like memory subsets were isolated from just 8 patients and about eight healthy donors. The paper as a whole reports these results and caveats: Because cDNA was sequenced instead of genomic DNA, activated cells with high expression could be over-represented, although the groups did not differ in activation or CD3 levels. In all four CD4+ subsets, TCRB CDR3 length was moderately but significantly shorter in type 1 diabetes patients. Fewer insertions and more nucleotide deletions at VDJ recombination sites were observed in patients with type 1 diabetes, implying thymic rearrangement abnormalities. Naive, central memory and regulatory TCRB repertoires appeared more similar among patients than among healthy donors. Shorter templates might be favored by PCR, yet because patient and control samples were amplified and corrected together, any such skew would affect both groups equally. Because the HLA sub-analyses included only small numbers of individuals, any influence of HLA type on TCRB rearrangement was left unresolved.

As for this clone: What this receptor recognizes is not known. No much larger clone exists at a distance of one base, and base qualities are not known.

A single peripheral blood draw of approximately 110 mL on average was collected from each donor into heparinised tubes. Using a panel that included CD45RO, CCR7, CD25, CD127, CD95 and CD27, naive, central memory, regulatory and stem cell-like memory CD4+ T cells were sorted on a BD FACSAria II. All sorted populations exceeded 95% purity. PBMCs were separated immediately by Lymphoprep density gradient centrifugation and were stained directly, without being cultured. So that batch effects would be minimized, each experiment stained and sorted samples in pairs, pairing one healthy donor with one patient. All of the isolated RNA was reverse transcribed with the High Capacity cDNA Reverse Transcription Kit, so expressed TCRB transcripts were sequenced. Naive, central memory and regulatory T cell samples underwent deep immunoSEQ sequencing, averaging about 3.57 million total reads per sample. After sorted cells were lysed in RLT buffer, RNA was extracted with DNase-treated RNeasy Micro or Mini kits, with the choice depending on cell number. To prevent cross-contamination, each cell subset was processed individually, whereas patient and healthy donor samples were processed jointly. Using the immunoSEQ multiplex PCR, TCRB sequences were amplified from cDNA into 87-bp fragments spanning the CDR3 region. The amplicons were sequenced using the Illumina HiSeq platform. Per the original workflow: Synthetic template baselines were used to correct PCR bias computationally, reads within Hamming distance 2 were collapsed, and singletons that could not be merged were discarded. By aligning reads against IMGT, V, D and J genes, CDR3 length, and insertions or deletions at six rearrangement sites were assigned. Within each subset, clonotype counts were normalized to the number of sorted cells before true diversity and Gini coefficients were calculated with the tcR R package. The overlap coefficient, calculated on TCRB nucleotide sequences, was used to quantify repertoire sharing. As a proxy for the pre-selection repertoire, out-of-frame TCRB sequences from naive cells were analyzed. TCRdb stores this immuneACCESS table with in-frame sequences only. Part of the clones is absent; in the studies checked, under half of the shortfall reflects unresolved V genes, and no reason is known for the rest. V and J calls and clone size are those listed in that table; D and trimming were worked out from the DNA. Within this sample are 400,000 or so clones, with roughly 12% of them counted one time only. Around 0.01% of the sample lies in the top ten.

The junction carries 13 bases between V and J, which are trimmed by 2 bases and 9 bases respectively. The CDR1 and CDR2 encoded by the germline V gene are SGHDN and FVKESK. The CDR3 measures 13 amino acids from cysteine to phenylalanine. Only CDR3 DNA is held: 39 bases, read in frame from base 1. The rearrangement combines TRBV14 with TRBJ1-1; TRBD1 might be the D gene, on 6 matching bases. What was sequenced was naive CD4+ T cells from blood. Read against the paper, the sample's cell subset or site label means: true naive CD4+ T cells. The sequence was collected from a woman between 18 and 29 years old with type 1 diabetes. CDR3 region: CASSQQDRTQAFF. The DNA sequence is TGTGCCAGCAGCCAACAAGACAGGACCCAAGCTTTCTTT.